This T cell receptor beta chain was obtained from a study of blood T cell repertoires in COVID-19. The wider study: The origin of the acute and convalescent COVID-19 samples was the United States, Italy and Spain.

Germline CDR1 is LGHDT and CDR2 is YNNKEL (reference sequence). The CDR3 consists of 13 residues. The V and J ends lost 1 base and 9 bases respectively, with 13 bases between them. Here immunoSEQ multiplex PCR was the method, and the copy in TCRdb shows in-frame clones only, minus some. The repertoire consists of about 180,000 clones, with about 87% occurring once and the leading ten covering approximately 12%. The chain is built from TRBV3-1 (or the pseudogene TRBV3-2) and TRBJ2-7; D unresolved. Sequenced: peripheral blood. The origin of this receptor is a woman aged 70-85 years with COVID-19, enrolled during active disease. The CDR3 nucleotides are TGTGCCAGCAGCCAAGTGAACAGCTATGGGCAGTACTTC. As protein: CASSQVNSYGQYF.